A single sample is the source of the 29 T cell receptor beta chains below, sequenced in a study of cytomegalovirus exposure and HLA in healthy donors. The PCR used 60 Vbeta and 13 Jbeta primers. This table comes from immunoSEQ multiplex PCR, and its TCRdb copy is limited to in-frame clones, with some not included. The sample has 150,000 or so clones, 65% to 80% seen once. Sequenced material: PBMCs. These receptors were taken from a male donor in good health and CMV-seronegative.

This clone has only a few counts. V usage is TRBV11-2 and J usage is TRBJ1-4, with a weak D call TRBD1 (6 bases). From germline, CDR1 is SGHAT and CDR2 FQNNGV. Between the trimmed V and J ends, which lost 4 bases and 9 bases, there was a span of 24 bases. This CDR3 is 17 amino acids long. CDR3 in DNA: TGTGCCAGCAGCTCCCCCCGTACTGGGACATTCGGACAAAAACTGTTTTTT. Protein: CASSSPRTGTFGQKLFF. The full variable domain, rest sourced from reference TRBV11-2 and TRBJ1-4, is EAGVAQSPRYKIIEKRQSVAFWCNPISGHATLYWYQQILGQGPKLLIQFQNNGVVDDSQLPKDRFSAERLKGVDSTLKIQPAKLEDSAVYLCASSSPRTGTFGQKLFFGSGTQLSVL.

Notes on this clone: This specimen includes other DNA sequences encoding the same CDR3. The rearrangement joins TRBV27 to TRBJ2-2; 8 bases agree with TRBD1. V was pared by 2 bases and J by 5 bases, with 7 bases of the junction left unmatched. Germline loops: CDR1 MNHEY, CDR2 SMNVEV (reference sequence). The CDR3 consists of 16 residues. The CDR3 DNA reads as TGTGCCAGCAGTTTAGGGCAGGGGGCGAGGACCGGGGAGCTGTTTTTT. As protein: CASSLGQGARTGELFF.

The genes are TRBV30 and TRBJ2-3; a possible D gene is TRBD2 (7 bases). Germline-derived CDR1 and CDR2 are GTSNPN and SVGIG (reference sequence). V lost 5 bases to trimming and J lost 4 bases, with 13 bases between them. The CDR3 has 13 amino acids. The CDR3 DNA sequence: TGTGCCTGGGGGGAGGGGGGGGCAGATACGCAGTATTTT. This encodes CAWGEGGADTQYF.

This chain joins TRBV27 and TRBJ2-7; TRBD1 matches 9 bases. This CDR3 has 15 amino acids. Trimming removed 6 bases from V and 0 bases from J; junction bases left unmatched: 6. Germline CDR1 and CDR2: MNHEY and SMNVEV (reference sequence). The CDR3 here is CASRGTGLFSYEQYF. The CDR3 DNA follows: TGTGCCAGCAGGGGGACAGGGCTATTCTCCTACGAGCAGTACTTC.

The chain carries TRBV10-3 and TRBJ2-1; 11 positions agree with TRBD2. The CDR3 is 17 residues long. The trim removed 0 bases at V and 7 bases at J, leaving 8 bases unmatched. Germline values: CDR1 ENHRY, CDR2 SYGVKD. The CDR3 region is CAISESTASGRWNEQFF. CDR3 in DNA: TGTGCCATCAGTGAGTCGACGGCTAGCGGGAGGTGGAATGAGCAGTTCTTC.

In this sample, this clone turned up once. The junction differs from germline at one of its ends, possibly a read error. J is TRBJ1-4 and V is TRBV7-7; D possibly corresponds to TRBD1 (5 bases). The germline CDR1 and CDR2 sequences are SSHAT and FNYEAQ (reference sequence). The CDR3 contains 15 residues. CDR3 protein: CASSPLGATNEKLFF. The CDR3 DNA is TGTGCTAGCAGCCCCTTAGGGGCAACTAATGAAAAACTGTTTTTT.

The V gene is TRBV11-2, the J gene TRBJ1-2; D is ambiguous. The germline V gene has CDR1 SGHAT and CDR2 FQNNGV. Trimming took 5 bases from V and 3 from J, leaving 25 bases between them. The CDR3 is 18 residues long. Here the CDR3 DNA reads TGTGCCAGCAGCGTTAGTGGACGGGGTCTACCCTCGGACTATGGCTACACCTTC. This codes for CASSVSGRGLPSDYGYTF.

The rearrangement links TRBV7-9 to TRBJ2-3; 8 nucleotides line up with TRBD2. Germline V gene lookup returns CDR1 SEHNR and CDR2 FQNEAQ (reference sequence). This CDR3 comprises 15 residues. The V gene end was trimmed by 5 bases and the J gene end by 2 bases; junction bases not matched to a gene: 6. The CDR3 here is CASSTSGRPTDTQYF. For the CDR3, the DNA is TGTGCCAGCAGCACCAGCGGGAGACCCACAGATACGCAGTATTTT. The complete variable domain, with remaining parts taken from reference TRBV7-9 and TRBJ2-3, reads DTGVSQNPRHKITKRGQNVTFRCDPISEHNRLYWYRQTLGQGPEFLTYFQNEAQLEKSRLLSDRFSAERPKGSFSTLEIQRTEQGDSAMYLCASSTSGRPTDTQYFGPGTRLTVL.

This rearrangement joins TRBV7-2 to TRBJ2-5; maybe TRBD2 (7 bases). This CDR3 has 16 residues. Trimming shortened V by 5 bases and J by 5 bases, and 21 bases separated the two germline ends. Germline V gene sequence: CDR1 SGHTA, CDR2 FQGNSA. The CDR3 coding sequence is TGTGCCAGCAGCGAAAGAGCCAGGAGGGGGGGGGAGACCCAGTACTTC. Encoded protein: CASSERARRGGETQYF.

This chain links TRBV7-9 with TRBJ2-5; 9 nucleotides line up with TRBD1. Germline-derived CDR1 and CDR2 are SEHNR and FQNEAQ (reference sequence). The CDR3 has 13 amino acids. Unmatched junction bases numbered 6, after V lost 8 bases and J lost 5 bases. CDR3 residues: CASGTGGAETQYF. The CDR3 region has the DNA TGTGCCAGCGGCACAGGGGGCGCGGAGACCCAGTACTTC.

The chain joins TRBV18 to TRBJ1-2, with D unresolved. Germline CDR1 is KGHSH and CDR2 is LQKENI. V lost 3 bases and J 3 bases, leaving 11 bases between the germline ends. This CDR3 region has 14 residues. The DNA for the CDR3 is TGTGCCAGCTCACCGGATCGTAGCCACTATGGCTACACCTTC. Translating gives CASSPDRSHYGYTF. Filled out from reference TRBV18 and TRBJ1-2, the complete variable domain reads NAGVMQNPRHLVRRRGQEARLRCSPMKGHSHVYWYRQLPEEGLKFMVYLQKENIIDESGMPKERFSAEFPKEGPSILRIQQVVRGDSAAYFCASSPDRSHYGYTFGSGTRLTVV.

The gene calls are TRBV2 and TRBJ2-5, with D perhaps matching TRBD2 (5 bases). V lost 7 bases to trimming and J lost 3 bases, with 12 bases between them. The CDR3 length is 13 residues. Germline V lookup: CDR1 SNHLY, CDR2 FYNNEI. Here the CDR3 reads CASTYEGEETQYF. The CDR3 bases are TGTGCCAGCACCTATGAGGGAGAAGAGACCCAGTACTTC. Combining the CDR3 with reference TRBV2 and TRBJ2-5 gives the whole variable domain EPEVTQTPSHQVTQMGQEVILRCVPISNHLYFYWYRQILGQKVEFLVSFYNNEISEKSEIFDDQFSVERPDGSNFTLKIRSTKLEDSAMYFCASTYEGEETQYFGPGTRLLVL.

This clone occurred a few times. V gene TRBV6-4 combines with J gene TRBJ2-3; D is perhaps TRBD2 (6 bases). Germline loops: CDR1 MRHNA, CDR2 SNTAGT. The V end was cut by 7 bases, the J end by 3 bases, with 14 bases between. CDR3 length: 14 amino acids. CDR3 bases: TGTGCCAGCACCGCGGGACGGGAAACAGATACGCAGTATTTT. This gives the protein CASTAGRETDTQYF.

This clone was seen once. The rearrangement joins TRBV19 to TRBJ1-4; D is possibly TRBD1 (5 bases). The germline gives CDR1 LNHDA, CDR2 SQIVND (reference sequence). V was trimmed by 4 bases and J by 8 bases, leaving 20 bases between them. This CDR3 spans 16 amino acids. Here the CDR3 reads CASSSGHLAVWEKLFF. Here the CDR3 DNA reads TGTGCCAGTAGTAGCGGACATCTTGCGGTTTGGGAAAAACTGTTTTTT.

The chain recombines TRBV5-5 with TRBJ2-7, with D tentatively TRBD2 (5 bases). With 0 bases removed from V and 3 bases from J, the gap between germline ends came to 13 bases. CDR1 and CDR2 (germline): SGHKS, YYEKEE (reference sequence). The CDR3 loop spans 15 amino acids. This CDR3 is CASSLAFGSGYEQYF. CDR3 bases: TGTGCCAGCAGCTTGGCCTTTGGCAGCGGCTACGAGCAGTACTTC. Supplemented by reference TRBV5-5 and TRBJ2-7, the full variable domain reads DAGVTQSPTHLIKTRGQQVTLRCSPISGHKSVSWYQQVLGQGPQFIFQYYEKEERGRGNFPDRFSARQFPNYSSELNVNALLLGDSALYLCASSLAFGSGYEQYFGPGTRLTVT.

This chain uses TRBV5-1 with TRBJ1-3, with a weak D call TRBD1 (6 bases). CDR1 SGHRS and CDR2 YFSETQ come from the germline V gene. The V end was cut by 0 bases, the J end by 2 bases, with 9 bases between. The CDR3 totals 15 residues. The DNA for the CDR3 is TGCGCCAGCAGCTTGGACAGGGCGCCTGGAAACACCATATATTTT. Protein: CASSLDRAPGNTIYF.

J is TRBJ2-3 and V is TRBV9, with TRBD2 identical over 11 bases. The CDR3 extends over 15 amino acids. Germline V gene data show CDR1 as SGDLS and CDR2 as YYNGEE. V lost 0 bases to trimming and J lost 10 bases; unmatched junction nucleotides: 7. CDR3 in DNA: TGTGCCAGCAGCGTAGACGTAGCGGGGGGGCCTTCGCAGTATTTT. It is translated as CASSVDVAGGPSQYF.

The chain couples TRBV5-1 to TRBJ2-5, with 14 bases aligning to TRBD2. V lost 4 bases, J lost 5 bases, and 10 bases stayed unmatched. The CDR3 is made up of 17 amino acids. In germline, CDR1 is SGHRS, CDR2 YFSETQ. The CDR3 region is CASSHPGTSGGKETQYF. The CDR3 region has the DNA TGCGCCAGCAGCCATCCCGGGACTAGCGGGGGAAAGGAGACCCAGTACTTC.

The J gene is TRBJ1-5, the V gene TRBV28, with TRBD1 as a possible D gene (5 bases). V was shortened by 8 bases and J by 4 bases, with 15 bases between the two germline ends. CDR1 MDHEN and CDR2 SYDVKM come from the germline V gene. This CDR3 is 14 amino acids long. Here the CDR3 DNA reads TGTGCCAGCGCCCTGGGGGGGTGGAATCAGCCCCAGCATTTT. The encoded protein is CASALGGWNQPQHF.

The chain has TRBV4-2 and TRBJ2-3; 10 bases are shared with TRBD2. Germline V lookup: CDR1 LGHNA, CDR2 YNFKEQ. V was clipped by 1 base and J by 0 bases; unmatched bases: 10. The CDR3 has 19 amino acids. CDR3 DNA sequence: TGTGCCAGCAGCCAAGCCCCTAGCGGGGGCCTAAGAAGCACAGATACGCAGTATTTT. It codes for CASSQAPSGGLRSTDTQYF.

This chain links TRBV19 with TRBJ1-5; no clear D. CDR1 and CDR2 from the germline V gene are LNHDA and SQIVND (reference sequence). V lost 7 bases and J 0 bases, leaving 13 bases between the germline ends. The length of the CDR3 is 15 residues. The CDR3 nucleotides are TGTGCCAGTAACCCCGGAGATCATAGCAATCAGCCCCAGCATTTT. Protein product: CASNPGDHSNQPQHF.

Turning to this clone: An end of the junction differs from the germline gene, which may be a read error. The rearrangement joins TRBV7-7 to TRBJ2-1; TRBD1 is a possible D gene (5 bases). Germline V gives CDR1 SSHAT, CDR2 FNYEAQ (reference sequence). The length of the CDR3 is 14 residues. CDR3 DNA: TGTGCTAGCAGCTTGGGGCCGGCCGACAATGAGCAGTTCTTC. It translates to CASSLGPADNEQFF.

The rearrangement links TRBV7-3 to TRBJ2-6; a possible D gene is TRBD1 (6 bases). Germline values: CDR1 SGHTA, CDR2 FQGTGA. V was clipped by 0 bases and J by 2 bases, with 8 bases between them. This CDR3 region has 16 residues. Here the CDR3 reads CASSLTWGPGANVLTF. The CDR3 DNA sequence: TGTGCCAGCAGCTTAACTTGGGGGCCTGGGGCCAACGTCCTGACTTTC.

This rearrangement joins TRBV7-6 to TRBJ1-1; D is undetermined. This CDR3 has 15 amino acids. Germline CDR1 is SGHVS and CDR2 is FNYEAQ. Trimming left V 0 bases short and J 4 bases short, with 12 bases between. CDR3 amino acids: CASSLAVEGGTEAFF. The CDR3 nucleotides read TGTGCCAGCAGCTTAGCCGTAGAGGGAGGCACTGAAGCTTTCTTT.

This clone was counted a single time. The chain uses TRBV29-1 and TRBJ2-2; D call uncertain. CDR3 length: 14 residues. Germline V gene data show CDR1 as SQVTM and CDR2 as ANQGSEA. V shed 4 bases and J shed 4 bases, with 13 bases lying between them. Here the CDR3 DNA reads TGCAGCGTTGTAACCGTGGAGTCCACCGGGGAGCTGTTTTTT. Protein: CSVVTVESTGELFF.

The CDR3 loop reads CASSFRRLAERYEQYF. Here the CDR3 DNA reads TGTGCCAGCAGCTTTCGCCGACTAGCGGAACGCTACGAGCAGTACTTC. This chain connects TRBV27 to TRBJ2-7; 9 bases agree with TRBD2. Germline V gene sequence: CDR1 MNHEY, CDR2 SMNVEV (reference sequence). With V trimmed by 6 bases and J by 3 bases, 12 bases remained unmatched. The CDR3 runs 16 residues.

The chain's CDR3 is CSARAGEGYTF. For the CDR3, the DNA is TGCAGTGCTAGGGCAGGGGAAGGCTACACCTTC. The chain has TRBV20-1 and TRBJ1-2; TRBD1 might be the D (6 bases). Germline V gives CDR1 DFQATT, CDR2 SNEGSKA (reference sequence). The CDR3 totals 11 residues. Deletions cut 3 bases from V and 8 bases from J, with 10 bases between.

This CDR3 is CASSAQGNEKLFF. CDR3 DNA sequence: TGTGCCAGTAGTGCGCAGGGGAATGAAAAACTGTTTTTT. The chain links TRBV19 to TRBJ1-4, with a possible D match to TRBD1 (6 bases). CDR3 length: 13 amino acids. Looked up from germline, CDR1 is LNHDA and CDR2 is SQIVND (reference sequence). The V gene lost 5 bases and the J gene lost 5 bases, with 9 bases spanning the gap. Drawing the rest from reference TRBV19 and TRBJ1-4, the complete variable domain is DGGITQSPKYLFRKEGQNVTLSCEQNLNHDAMYWYRQDPGQGLRLIYYSQIVNDFQKGDIAEGYSVSREKKESFPLTVTSAQKNPTAFYLCASSAQGNEKLFFGSGTQLSVL.

This chain joins TRBV13 and TRBJ1-1, with TRBD1 as a possible D gene (5 bases). CDR3 size: 17 residues. V was cut by 2 bases and J by 4 bases, with 20 bases left in between. The germline V gene encodes CDR1 PRHDT and CDR2 FYEKMQ (reference sequence). The CDR3 DNA reads as TGTGCCAGCAGCTTATCCCCCCCCGGGGGAATCATCACTGAAGCTTTCTTT. Protein: CASSLSPPGGIITEAFF.